This is a list of T cell receptor beta chains from one sample in a study of blood T cell repertoires in COVID-19. Repertoires were generated with immunoSEQ multiplex PCR, while TCRdb's copy carries only in-frame clones and drops some. The sample records over 130,000 clones, roughly 80% being singletons. Input material: peripheral blood. All receptors derive from an elderly woman with acute or convalescent COVID-19. CDR3s include the opening cysteine and the closing phenylalanine or tryptophan. A D gene is named only where the DNA matches it firmly. Clone size, where shown, is once, few, many, or a class for clones that have expanded.

v_call: TRBV5-1; d_call: .; clone_size: .; j_call: TRBJ1-3; cdr3_nt: TGCGCCAGCAGCTTCACCAGGGGCCTAACTGGAAACACCATATATTTT; cdr3_aa: CASSFTRGLTGNTIYF
v_call: TRBV2; d_call: TRBD1; clone_size: medium-sized; j_call: TRBJ2-5; cdr3_nt: TGTGCCAGCAGTGCTCAGGGGGCTGGAGAGACCCAGTACTTC; cdr3_aa: CASSAQGAGETQYF
v_call: TRBV10-3; d_call: TRBD2; clone_size: once; j_call: TRBJ2-5; cdr3_nt: TGTGCCATCAGTGCCACGACTAGCGGGAGGGTCGGGACCCAGTACTTC; cdr3_aa: CAISATTSGRVGTQYF
v_call: TRBV2; d_call: TRBD2; clone_size: .; j_call: TRBJ2-3; cdr3_nt: TGTGCCAGCAGTGCCACTAGCGGGGGTTACGCGAGCACAGATACGCAGTATTTT; cdr3_aa: CASSATSGGYASTDTQYF
v_call: TRBV27; d_call: .; clone_size: .; j_call: TRBJ2-1; cdr3_nt: TGTGCCAGCAGTTTAGCCTCTTCGAGGGGGGAGCAGTTCTTC; cdr3_aa: CASSLASSRGEQFF
v_call: TRBV27; d_call: .; clone_size: few; j_call: TRBJ1-1; cdr3_nt: TGTGCCAGCCAGGGTTGGAACACTGAAGCTTTCTTT; cdr3_aa: CASQGWNTEAFF
v_call: TRBV5-1; d_call: TRBD1; clone_size: .; j_call: TRBJ2-7; cdr3_nt: TGCGCCAGCAGCTTGCACGGGACAGCCTACGAGCAGTACTTC; cdr3_aa: CASSLHGTAYEQYF
v_call: TRBV5-1; d_call: TRBD2; clone_size: .; j_call: TRBJ2-7; cdr3_nt: TGCGCCAGCAGCTTGACGACTAGCGTTAGTTACGAGCAGTACTTC; cdr3_aa: CASSLTTSVSYEQYF
v_call: TRBV7-8; d_call: TRBD1; clone_size: .; j_call: TRBJ1-4; cdr3_nt: TGTGCCAGCAGCTCGGGACAGTACCGAGGGGAAAAACTGTTTTTT; cdr3_aa: CASSSGQYRGEKLFF
v_call: TRBV5-4; d_call: .; clone_size: many; j_call: TRBJ1-6; cdr3_nt: TGTGCCAGCAGCTCACTTAATTCACCCCTCCACTTT; cdr3_aa: CASSSLNSPLHF
v_call: TRBV6-5; d_call: TRBD1; clone_size: once; j_call: TRBJ1-5; cdr3_nt: TGTGCCAGCAGGCGGACAGGGAACAATCAGCCCCAGCATTTT; cdr3_aa: CASRRTGNNQPQHF
v_call: TRBV29-1; d_call: TRBD2; clone_size: .; j_call: TRBJ2-7; cdr3_nt: TGCAGCGTCTCTAGCGGGATTCAAGCCGAGCAGTACTTC; cdr3_aa: CSVSSGIQAEQYF
v_call: TRBV6-5; d_call: TRBD1; clone_size: few; j_call: TRBJ1-2; cdr3_nt: TGTGCCAGCAGATGGACAGGGGGCGCCTATGGCTACACCTTC; cdr3_aa: CASRWTGGAYGYTF
v_call: TRBV5-6; d_call: TRBD1; clone_size: .; j_call: TRBJ2-7; cdr3_nt: TGTGCCAGCAGCCCAGGACAGGGGGCCACTTACGAGCAGTACTTC; cdr3_aa: CASSPGQGATYEQYF
v_call: TRBV19; d_call: TRBD1; clone_size: .; j_call: TRBJ1-5; cdr3_nt: TGTGCCAGTAGTACGACGGGGACAGGTTATAGCAATCAGCCCCAGCATTTT; cdr3_aa: CASSTTGTGYSNQPQHF
v_call: TRBV5-4; d_call: .; clone_size: .; j_call: TRBJ2-7; cdr3_nt: TGTGCCAGCAGCCATCAGGGGTTCGAGCAGTACTTC; cdr3_aa: CASSHQGFEQYF
v_call: TRBV13; d_call: TRBD2; clone_size: .; j_call: TRBJ2-5; cdr3_nt: TGTGCCAGCAGCCCGACTAGCTGGGAGACCCAGTACTTC; cdr3_aa: CASSPTSWETQYF
v_call: TRBV27; d_call: .; clone_size: .; j_call: TRBJ1-2; cdr3_nt: TGTGCCAGCAGTTTCGGCGGCTATGGCTACACCTTC; cdr3_aa: CASSFGGYGYTF
v_call: TRBV25-1; d_call: .; clone_size: .; j_call: TRBJ2-3; cdr3_nt: TGTGCCAGCAGTGACTCGGGAGCTAAAGATACGCAGTATTTT; cdr3_aa: CASSDSGAKDTQYF
v_call: TRBV3-1/TRBV3-2; d_call: TRBD2; clone_size: .; j_call: TRBJ2-1; cdr3_nt: TGTGCCAGCAGCCAACTTCGGGCGGGAGGGAAAGGGCTCTACAATGAGCAGTTCTTC; cdr3_aa: CASSQLRAGGKGLYNEQFF
v_call: TRBV9; d_call: .; clone_size: .; j_call: TRBJ1-1; cdr3_nt: TGTGCCAGCAGCGCGTACCACAGGGCATTGGACACTGAAGCTTTCTTT; cdr3_aa: CASSAYHRALDTEAFF
v_call: TRBV27; d_call: .; clone_size: once; j_call: TRBJ1-6; cdr3_nt: TGTGCCAGCAGTCCACGATCCACAGGGCTAAATTCACCCCTCCACTTT; cdr3_aa: CASSPRSTGLNSPLHF
v_call: TRBV6-5; d_call: TRBD1; clone_size: .; j_call: TRBJ1-1; cdr3_nt: TGTGCCAGCAGTTACGCCGGACAGGCCGACACTGAAGCTTTCTTT; cdr3_aa: CASSYAGQADTEAFF
v_call: TRBV2; d_call: TRBD2; clone_size: .; j_call: TRBJ2-3; cdr3_nt: TGTGCCAGCACGGCTAGCGGGGGGACAGATACGCAGTATTTT; cdr3_aa: CASTASGGTDTQYF
v_call: TRBV27; d_call: .; clone_size: .; j_call: TRBJ1-2; cdr3_nt: TGTGCCAGCAGTTTAGGCCTAGGCACTTATGGCTACACCTTC; cdr3_aa: CASSLGLGTYGYTF
v_call: TRBV19; d_call: TRBD1; clone_size: .; j_call: TRBJ2-7; cdr3_nt: TGTGCCAGTAGTTTGACAGGGGCCCCCTACGAGCAGTACTTC; cdr3_aa: CASSLTGAPYEQYF
v_call: TRBV28; d_call: TRBD2; clone_size: .; j_call: TRBJ2-6; cdr3_nt: TGTGCCAGCCCTCTGGGGCGGGAGGCCTCTGGGGCCAACGTCCTGACTTTC; cdr3_aa: CASPLGREASGANVLTF
v_call: TRBV19; d_call: .; clone_size: .; j_call: TRBJ2-3; cdr3_nt: TGTGCCAGTAGTAGTTTCAGAAGCACAGATACGCAGTATTTT; cdr3_aa: CASSSFRSTDTQYF
v_call: TRBV28; d_call: .; clone_size: .; j_call: TRBJ1-3; cdr3_nt: TGTGCCAGCAGCCCCCGGAGGAGCTCTGGAAACACCATATATTTT; cdr3_aa: CASSPRRSSGNTIYF
v_call: TRBV29-1; d_call: .; clone_size: .; j_call: TRBJ2-2; cdr3_nt: TGCAGCGGTAGAAACACCGGGGAGCTGTTTTTT; cdr3_aa: CSGRNTGELFF
v_call: TRBV4-2; d_call: .; clone_size: .; j_call: TRBJ2-7; cdr3_nt: TGTGCCAGCAGCCAAGTACTGGGGGGGCTGGACTACGAGCAGTACTTC; cdr3_aa: CASSQVLGGLDYEQYF
v_call: TRBV24-1; d_call: .; clone_size: .; j_call: TRBJ1-1; cdr3_nt: TGTGCCACGGAGCGGGACGGAGAAGCTTTCTTT; cdr3_aa: CATERDGEAFF
v_call: TRBV5-1; d_call: .; clone_size: .; j_call: TRBJ2-2; cdr3_nt: TGCGCCAGCAGCTTGGGTCCGGAGACCGGGGAGCTGTTTTTT; cdr3_aa: CASSLGPETGELFF
v_call: TRBV30; d_call: .; clone_size: .; j_call: TRBJ1-1; cdr3_nt: TGTGCCTGGAGGATCCAGGGCTATACTGAAGCTTTCTTT; cdr3_aa: CAWRIQGYTEAFF
v_call: TRBV15; d_call: TRBD2; clone_size: few; j_call: TRBJ2-1; cdr3_nt: TGTGCCACCAGCAGAGATCGCGGGACTAGCTCGCGGAGTGAGCAGTTCTTC; cdr3_aa: CATSRDRGTSSRSEQFF
v_call: TRBV4-1; d_call: TRBD1; clone_size: once; j_call: TRBJ2-1; cdr3_nt: TGCGCCAGCAGCCACGGACAGGCTCGCGGCAAATACAATGAGCAGTTCTTC; cdr3_aa: CASSHGQARGKYNEQFF
v_call: TRBV25-1; d_call: .; clone_size: .; j_call: TRBJ2-7; cdr3_nt: TGTGCCAGCACCACAGGGAATTCCTACGAGCAGTACTTC; cdr3_aa: CASTTGNSYEQYF
v_call: TRBV12-3/TRBV12-4; d_call: .; clone_size: .; j_call: TRBJ1-2; cdr3_nt: TGTGCCAGCACCCCCTCAGGATACTATGGCTACACCTTC; cdr3_aa: CASTPSGYYGYTF
v_call: TRBV7-9; d_call: TRBD2; clone_size: few; j_call: TRBJ2-1; cdr3_nt: TGTGCCAGCAGCTTCAGGATTAGCGGGAGGTTGGGGAATGAGCAGTTCTTC; cdr3_aa: CASSFRISGRLGNEQFF
v_call: TRBV19; d_call: .; clone_size: .; j_call: TRBJ1-1; cdr3_nt: TGTGCCAGTAGTATGTGGCCAAACACTGAAGCTTTCTTT; cdr3_aa: CASSMWPNTEAFF
v_call: TRBV7-2; d_call: .; clone_size: .; j_call: TRBJ2-4; cdr3_nt: TGTGCCAGCAGCTTAGGTGTATCCAAAAACATTCAGTACTTC; cdr3_aa: CASSLGVSKNIQYF
v_call: TRBV28; d_call: .; clone_size: .; j_call: TRBJ1-2; cdr3_nt: TGTGCCAGCAGTCCCCTAACTGTAGGAGACTATGGCTACACCTTC; cdr3_aa: CASSPLTVGDYGYTF
v_call: TRBV28; d_call: .; clone_size: .; j_call: TRBJ1-6; cdr3_nt: TGTGCGTCAATCAATGACATTTATAATTCACCCCTCCACTTT; cdr3_aa: CASINDIYNSPLHF
v_call: TRBV4-2; d_call: .; clone_size: .; j_call: TRBJ2-3; cdr3_nt: TGTGCCACCAGGGAGTTAAGCGCAGATACGCAGTATTTT; cdr3_aa: CATRELSADTQYF
v_call: TRBV19; d_call: TRBD1; clone_size: .; j_call: TRBJ1-2; cdr3_nt: TGTGCCAGTAGTCGGACAGGCGTCTATGGCTACACCTTC; cdr3_aa: CASSRTGVYGYTF